This T cell receptor beta chain derives from a study of PD-1 blockade in classical Hodgkin lymphoma. Study-wide background: The nivolumab dose that patients received was 3 mg/kg, given intravenously every 2 weeks.

Study-level results: In newly diagnosed patients, baseline TCR diversity was reportedly below that of healthy donors. Complete responders started with a diversity level that resembled newly diagnosed patients at baseline.

To note about this clone: Its antigen is currently unknown.

Produced via immunoSEQ multiplex PCR; TCRdb's table is partial and in-frame only. Here the sample spans approximately 34,000 clones, about four fifths being singletons. Each and every patient relapsed after autologous stem cell transplantation, and patients got differing brentuximab vedotin exposure. Germline V lookup: CDR1 LNHDA, CDR2 SQIVND (reference sequence). The CDR3 length is 14 residues. V lost 1 base, J lost 4 bases, and 10 bases lay in between. The TCR was taken from a human donor with classical Hodgkin lymphoma. The chain recombines TRBV19 with TRBJ1-2; a possible D gene is TRBD1 (6 bases). The specimen was peripheral blood mononuclear cells (PBMCs), collected at baseline. CDR3 nucleotide sequence: TGTGCCAGTAGTATAGGGGGGCGTGGCTATGGCTACACCTTC. Protein product: CASSIGGRGYGYTF.